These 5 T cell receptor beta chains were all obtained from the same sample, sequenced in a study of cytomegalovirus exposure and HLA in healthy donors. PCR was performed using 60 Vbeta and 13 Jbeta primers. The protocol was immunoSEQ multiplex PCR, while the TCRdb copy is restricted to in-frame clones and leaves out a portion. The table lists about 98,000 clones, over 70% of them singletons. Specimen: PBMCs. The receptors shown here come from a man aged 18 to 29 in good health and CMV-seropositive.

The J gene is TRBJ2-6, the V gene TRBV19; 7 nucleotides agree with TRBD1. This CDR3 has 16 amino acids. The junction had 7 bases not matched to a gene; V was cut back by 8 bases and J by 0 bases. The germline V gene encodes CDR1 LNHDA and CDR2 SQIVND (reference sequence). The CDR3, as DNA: TGTGCCAGTGGACCGGGACAGAGCTCTGGGGCCAACGTCCTGACTTTC. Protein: CASGPGQSSGANVLTF.

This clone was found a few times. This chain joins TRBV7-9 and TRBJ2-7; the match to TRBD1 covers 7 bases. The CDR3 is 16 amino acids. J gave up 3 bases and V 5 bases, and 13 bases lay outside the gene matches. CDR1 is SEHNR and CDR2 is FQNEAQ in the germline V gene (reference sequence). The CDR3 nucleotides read TGTGCCAGCAGCCACTTACAGGGGTTGACCTTCTACGAGCAGTACTTC. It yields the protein CASSHLQGLTFYEQYF. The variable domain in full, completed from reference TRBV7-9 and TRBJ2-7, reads DTGVSQNPRHKITKRGQNVTFRCDPISEHNRLYWYRQTLGQGPEFLTYFQNEAQLEKSRLLSDRFSAERPKGSFSTLEIQRTEQGDSAMYLCASSHLQGLTFYEQYFGPGTRLTVT.

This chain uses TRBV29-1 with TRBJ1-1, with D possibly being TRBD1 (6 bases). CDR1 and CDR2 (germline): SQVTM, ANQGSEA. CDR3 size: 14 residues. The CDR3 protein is CSGGGVTGNTEAFF. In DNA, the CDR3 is TGCAGTGGGGGGGGCGTAACGGGGAACACTGAAGCTTTCTTT.

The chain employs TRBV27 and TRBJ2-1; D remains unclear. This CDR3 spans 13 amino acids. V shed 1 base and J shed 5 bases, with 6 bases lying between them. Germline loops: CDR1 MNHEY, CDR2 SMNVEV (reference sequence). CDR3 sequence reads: CASSLLAHNEQFF. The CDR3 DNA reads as TGTGCCAGCAGTTTATTAGCCCACAATGAGCAGTTCTTC.

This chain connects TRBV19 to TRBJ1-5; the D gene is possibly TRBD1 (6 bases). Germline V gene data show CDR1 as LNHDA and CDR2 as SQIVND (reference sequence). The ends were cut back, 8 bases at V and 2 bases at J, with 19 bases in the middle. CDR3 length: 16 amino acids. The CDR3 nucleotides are TGTGCCAGTCTAGACAGGACCTATATCGGCAATCAGCCCCAGCATTTT. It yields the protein CASLDRTYIGNQPQHF. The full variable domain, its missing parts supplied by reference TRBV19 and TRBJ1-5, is DGGITQSPKYLFRKEGQNVTLSCEQNLNHDAMYWYRQDPGQGLRLIYYSQIVNDFQKGDIAEGYSVSREKKESFPLTVTSAQKNPTAFYLCASLDRTYIGNQPQHFGDGTRLSIL.